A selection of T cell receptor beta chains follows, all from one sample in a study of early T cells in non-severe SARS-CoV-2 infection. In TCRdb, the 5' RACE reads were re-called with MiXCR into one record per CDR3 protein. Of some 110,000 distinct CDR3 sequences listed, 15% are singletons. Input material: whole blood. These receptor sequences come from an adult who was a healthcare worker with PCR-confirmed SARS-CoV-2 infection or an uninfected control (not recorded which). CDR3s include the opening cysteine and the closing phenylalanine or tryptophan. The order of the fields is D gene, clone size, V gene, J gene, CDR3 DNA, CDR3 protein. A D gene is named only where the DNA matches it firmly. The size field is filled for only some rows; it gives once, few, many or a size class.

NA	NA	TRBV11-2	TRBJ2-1	TGTGCCAGCAGCTTTGCTAACTGGGGAAACAATGAGCAGTTCTTC	CASSFANWGNNEQFF
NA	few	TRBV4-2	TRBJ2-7	TGTGCCAGCAGCCAAGCGGGGGGCGGGTACGAGCAGTACTTC	CASSQAGGGYEQYF
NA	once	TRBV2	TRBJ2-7	TGTGCCAGCACCGGGACGACCTCCTACGAGCAGTACTTC	CASTGTTSYEQYF
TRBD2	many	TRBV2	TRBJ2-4	TGTGCCAGCAATCGGCCGGGAGGCGAAAAAAACATTCAGTACTTC	CASNRPGGEKNIQYF
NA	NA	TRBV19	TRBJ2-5	TGTGCCAGTAGTATAGATGGACCTAGGGCCCAGTACTTC	CASSIDGPRAQYF
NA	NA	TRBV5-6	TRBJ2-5	TGTGCCAGCAGCCTAGGGAACAGTCAAGAGACCCAGTACTTC	CASSLGNSQETQYF
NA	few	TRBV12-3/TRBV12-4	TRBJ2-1	TGTGCCAGCACCTCTTCGGGGACCACCTACAATGAGCAGTTCTTC	CASTSSGTTYNEQFF
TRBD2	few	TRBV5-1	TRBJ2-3	TGCGCCAGCAGCTTCGTAGCGGGCTTCACAGATACGCAGTATTTT	CASSFVAGFTDTQYF
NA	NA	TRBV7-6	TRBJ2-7	TGTGCCAGCAGCCGCTACAATAACGAGCAGTACTTC	CASSRYNNEQYF
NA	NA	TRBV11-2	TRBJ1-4	TGTGCCAGCAGCCCGGGCGGTCTCCCTAATGAAAAACTGTTTTTT	CASSPGGLPNEKLFF
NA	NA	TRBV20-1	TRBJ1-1	TGCAGTGCGCGGACGGAGCCGGCCCCTGAAGCTTTCTTT	CSARTEPAPEAFF
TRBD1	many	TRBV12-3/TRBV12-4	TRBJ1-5	TGTGCCAGCACTCTCACAGGGGTTAATCAGCCCCAGCATTTT	CASTLTGVNQPQHF
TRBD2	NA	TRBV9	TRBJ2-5	TGTGCCAGCAGCGTCTGGGGCGGGGAGGGAGAGACCCAGTACTTC	CASSVWGGEGETQYF
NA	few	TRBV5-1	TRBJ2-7	TGCGCCAGCAGCATTTCCGGGACAAAGAGCTCCTACGAGCAGTACTTC	CASSISGTKSSYEQYF
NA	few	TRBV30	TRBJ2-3	TGTGCCTGGAGTTACCAGTGGGGAGATACGCAGTATTTT	CAWSYQWGDTQYF
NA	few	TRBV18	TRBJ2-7	TGTGCCAGCTCACCGTTGGACTTTCCGGGGTACGAGCAGTACTTC	CASSPLDFPGYEQYF
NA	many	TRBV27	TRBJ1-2	TGTGCCAGCAGTTTGACAAGACCGTCACCGAACTATGGCTACACCTTC	CASSLTRPSPNYGYTF
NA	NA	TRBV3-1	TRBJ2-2	TGTGCCAGCAGCCAGCAGGTAGTCTCCGGGGAGCTGTTTTTT	CASSQQVVSGELFF
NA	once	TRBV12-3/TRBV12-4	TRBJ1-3	TGTGCCAGCAGTTTAATCGGAAACACCATATATTTT	CASSLIGNTIYF
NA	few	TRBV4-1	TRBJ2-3	TGCGCCAGCAGCCCGAACCCTTACACAGATACGCAGTATTTT	CASSPNPYTDTQYF
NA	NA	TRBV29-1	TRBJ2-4	TGCAGCGCTTGGAGGGGCATCATTCAGTACTTC	CSAWRGIIQYF
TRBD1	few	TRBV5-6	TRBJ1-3	TGTGCCAGCAGCTTGGCTTCGGGACAGCTCATCTCTGGAAACACCATATATTTT	CASSLASGQLISGNTIYF
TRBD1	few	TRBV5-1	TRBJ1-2	TGCGCCAGCAGCTCACAGGGGAAAGCTAACTATGGCTACACCTTC	CASSSQGKANYGYTF
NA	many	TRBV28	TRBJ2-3	TGTGCCAGCACCTCAACAGATACGCAGTATTTT	CASTSTDTQYF
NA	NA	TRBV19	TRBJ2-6	TGTGCCAGTAGTAGCGTACGGGCTGGGGCCAACGTCCTGACTTTC	CASSSVRAGANVLTF
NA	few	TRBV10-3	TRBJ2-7	TGTGCCACCCGACAGTTCTACGAGCAGTACTTC	CATRQFYEQYF
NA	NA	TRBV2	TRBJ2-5	TGTGCCAGCAGAGCGACCGGGACACCTCAAGAGACCCAGTACTTC	CASRATGTPQETQYF
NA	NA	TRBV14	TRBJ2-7	TGTGCCAGCAGCCAATACGGGAACTCCTACGAGCAGTACTTC	CASSQYGNSYEQYF
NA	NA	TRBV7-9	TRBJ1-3	TGTGCCAGCAGCCCACGATTTGCAGTCTCTGGAAACACCATATATTTT	CASSPRFAVSGNTIYF
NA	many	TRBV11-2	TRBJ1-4	TGTGCCAGCAGCCCTGTATCAAATGAAAAACTGTTTTTT	CASSPVSNEKLFF
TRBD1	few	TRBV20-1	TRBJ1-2	TGCAGTGCTAGCGGTCTAGACGTTCTAGGGGGCGCCTATGGCTACACCTTC	CSASGLDVLGGAYGYTF
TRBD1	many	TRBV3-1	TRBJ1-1	TGTGCCAGCAGCGAGACAGGGATGAACACTGAAGCTTTCTTT	CASSETGMNTEAFF
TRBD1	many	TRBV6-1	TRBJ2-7	TGTGCCAGCAGGGCCCGGGACAGCAACTACGAGCAGTACTTC	CASRARDSNYEQYF
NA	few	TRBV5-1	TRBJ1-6	TGCGCCAGCAGCTTGGAAGAGGGGGTTAATTCACCCCTCCACTTT	CASSLEEGVNSPLHF
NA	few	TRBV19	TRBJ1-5	TGTGCCAGTAGTATCGGGACCAGTGAACAGCCCCAGCATTTT	CASSIGTSEQPQHF
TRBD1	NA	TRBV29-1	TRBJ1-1	TGCAGCGTTGTCTTCGGGACAGGGGTAACTGAAGCTTTCTTT	CSVVFGTGVTEAFF
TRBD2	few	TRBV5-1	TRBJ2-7	TGCGCCAGCAGCTGGACTAGCGGGGGGTCCGGCGAGCAGTACTTC	CASSWTSGGSGEQYF
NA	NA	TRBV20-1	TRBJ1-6	TGCAGTGCTAAAGGGGTTTCATATAATTCACCCCTCCACTTT	CSAKGVSYNSPLHF
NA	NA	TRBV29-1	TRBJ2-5	TGCAGCGTTCCAGCCCGCCTGGGGGAGACCCAGTACTTC	CSVPARLGETQYF
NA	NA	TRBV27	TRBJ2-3	TGTGCCAGCAGTGGGGGTTGGGGCACAGATACGCAGTATTTT	CASSGGWGTDTQYF
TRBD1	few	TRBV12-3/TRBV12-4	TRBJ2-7	TGTGCCAGCAGCCTCGCAGGACAGGGGAGCTACGAGCAGTACTTC	CASSLAGQGSYEQYF
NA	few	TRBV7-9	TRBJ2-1	TGTGCCAGCAGCGAGACGGACAGAAATGAGCAGTTCTTC	CASSETDRNEQFF
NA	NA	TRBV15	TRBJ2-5	TGTGCCACCAGCAGAGATCTCTCGGGGGCGAAGGAAGAGACCCAGTACTTC	CATSRDLSGAKEETQYF
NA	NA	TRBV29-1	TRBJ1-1	TGCAGCGTCACAGGGTTTGGAGCTTTCTTT	CSVTGFGAFF
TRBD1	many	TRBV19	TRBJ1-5	TGTGCCAGTAGTGGACAGGGACCGTATAGCAATCAGCCCCAGCATTTT	CASSGQGPYSNQPQHF
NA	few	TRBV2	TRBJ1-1	TGTGCCAGCAGTGATATAGGGGAAGCTTTCTTT	CASSDIGEAFF
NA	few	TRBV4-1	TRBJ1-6	TGCGCCAGCAGCCAAGAACCCGGGTATTCACCCCTCCACTTT	CASSQEPGYSPLHF
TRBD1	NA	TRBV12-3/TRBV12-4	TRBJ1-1	TGTGCCAGCAGTTTAGGGGACAGGGCCATCACTGAAGCTTTCTTT	CASSLGDRAITEAFF
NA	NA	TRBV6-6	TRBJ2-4	TGTGCCAGCAGTTACATCCAGGAGAACATTCAGTACTTC	CASSYIQENIQYF
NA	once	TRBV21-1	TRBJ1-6	TGTGCCAGCAGCAAAGCGGTGAAGGGGTTTCATAATTCACCCCTCCACTTT	CASSKAVKGFHNSPLHF
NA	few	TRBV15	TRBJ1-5	TGTGCCACCAGCATCGGCAGCGGGAATCAGCCCCAGCATTTT	CATSIGSGNQPQHF
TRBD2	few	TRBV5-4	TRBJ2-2	TGTGCCAGCAGCGTACTAGCGGTGAACACCGGGGAGCTGTTTTTT	CASSVLAVNTGELFF
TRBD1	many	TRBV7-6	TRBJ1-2	TGTGCCAGCAGCTCGCAAGGGGGCGGGAGCTATGGCTACACCTTC	CASSSQGGGSYGYTF
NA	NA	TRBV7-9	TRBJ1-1	TGTGCCAGCAGCTTATACGGGGGATCGAACACTGAAGCTTTCTTT	CASSLYGGSNTEAFF